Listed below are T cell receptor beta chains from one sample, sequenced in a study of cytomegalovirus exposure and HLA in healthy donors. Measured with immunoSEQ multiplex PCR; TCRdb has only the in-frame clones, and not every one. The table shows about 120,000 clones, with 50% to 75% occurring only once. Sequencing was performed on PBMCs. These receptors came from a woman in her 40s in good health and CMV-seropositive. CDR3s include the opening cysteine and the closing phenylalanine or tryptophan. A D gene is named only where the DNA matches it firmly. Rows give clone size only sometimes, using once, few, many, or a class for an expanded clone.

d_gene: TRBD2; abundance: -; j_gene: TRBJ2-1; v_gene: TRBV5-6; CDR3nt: TGTGCCAGCAGTTCCGGGACTAGCGGGACGAATGAGCAGTTCTTC; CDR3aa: CASSSGTSGTNEQFF
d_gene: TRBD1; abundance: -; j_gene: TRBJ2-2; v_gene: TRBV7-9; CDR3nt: TGTGCCAGCAGCTTAGCCAGGGGGTCGGACACCGGGGAGCTGTTTTTT; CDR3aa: CASSLARGSDTGELFF
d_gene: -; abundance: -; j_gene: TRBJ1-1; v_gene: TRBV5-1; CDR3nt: TGCGCCAGCAGCTTGAATCAAGCCTCGGGGATAACTGAAGCTTTCTTT; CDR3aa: CASSLNQASGITEAFF
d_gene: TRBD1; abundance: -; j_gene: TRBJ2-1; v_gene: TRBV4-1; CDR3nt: TGCGCCAGCAGCCAAGATGGGACAGGGGGCTACAATGAGCAGTTCTTC; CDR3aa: CASSQDGTGGYNEQFF
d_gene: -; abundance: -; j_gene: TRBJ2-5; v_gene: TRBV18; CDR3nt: TGTGCCAGCTCATCCACCGGGGGAGCGGTTGCAGAGACCCAGTACTTC; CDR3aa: CASSSTGGAVAETQYF
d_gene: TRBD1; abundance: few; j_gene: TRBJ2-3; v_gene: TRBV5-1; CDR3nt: TGCGCCAGCAGCTTGCGGGTACCGGGACAGGGGGCTCATACGCAGTATTTT; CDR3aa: CASSLRVPGQGAHTQYF
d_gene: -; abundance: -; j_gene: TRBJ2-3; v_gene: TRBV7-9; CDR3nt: TGTGCCAGCAGCTTAGAGTGGACTGGAGGCACAGATACGCAGTATTTT; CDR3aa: CASSLEWTGGTDTQYF
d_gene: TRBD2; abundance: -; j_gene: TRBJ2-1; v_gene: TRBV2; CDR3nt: TGTGCCAGCAGTGACGGACTAGCGGGCTCCTACAATGAGCAGTTCTTC; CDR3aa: CASSDGLAGSYNEQFF
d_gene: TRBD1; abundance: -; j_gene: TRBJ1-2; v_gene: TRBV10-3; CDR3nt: TGTGCCATCAGTGCGGACAGGGGCTATGGCTACACCTTC; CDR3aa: CAISADRGYGYTF
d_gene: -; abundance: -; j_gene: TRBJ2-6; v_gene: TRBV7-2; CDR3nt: TGTGCCAGCAGCTCGACAGGGGCCAACGTCCTGACTTTC; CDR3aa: CASSSTGANVLTF
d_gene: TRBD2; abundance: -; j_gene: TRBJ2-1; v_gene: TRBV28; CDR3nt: TGTGCCAGCAGTTTAAGCGGGAAATGGTACAATGAGCAGTTCTTC; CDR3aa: CASSLSGKWYNEQFF
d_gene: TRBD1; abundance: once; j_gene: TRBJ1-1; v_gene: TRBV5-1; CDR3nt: TGCGCCAGCAGCCATTACAGGGGAGGGAACACTGAAGCTTTCTTT; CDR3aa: CASSHYRGGNTEAFF
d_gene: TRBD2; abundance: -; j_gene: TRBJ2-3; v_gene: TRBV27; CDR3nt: TGTGCCAGCAGTTTTGACGGGAGGGCCACAGATACGCAGTATTTT; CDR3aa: CASSFDGRATDTQYF
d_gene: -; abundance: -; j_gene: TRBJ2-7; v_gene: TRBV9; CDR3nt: TGTGCCAGCAGCGCCGGACAGAGCTCCTACGAGCAGTACTTC; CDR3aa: CASSAGQSSYEQYF
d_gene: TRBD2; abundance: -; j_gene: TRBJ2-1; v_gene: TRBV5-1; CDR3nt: TGCGCCAGCAGCTTTAGCGGGATCTACAATGAACAGTTCTTC; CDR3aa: CASSFSGIYNEQFF
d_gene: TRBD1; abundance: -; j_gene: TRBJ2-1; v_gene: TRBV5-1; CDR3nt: TGCGCCAGCAGCTTGGAACAGGGGGAGCAGTTCTTC; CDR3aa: CASSLEQGEQFF
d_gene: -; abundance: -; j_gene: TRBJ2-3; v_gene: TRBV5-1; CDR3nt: TGCGCCAGCAGCTTGGACGGGTGGGGCACAGATACGCAGTATTTT; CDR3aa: CASSLDGWGTDTQYF
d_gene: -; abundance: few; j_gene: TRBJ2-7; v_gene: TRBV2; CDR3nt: TGTGCCAGCAGTCCAGGGATATCCTCCTACGAGCAGTACTTC; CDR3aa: CASSPGISSYEQYF
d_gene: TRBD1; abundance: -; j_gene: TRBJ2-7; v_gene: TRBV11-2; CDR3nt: TGTGCCAGCAGCTTAATACTCTGGACAGGGACCTACGAGCAGTACTTC; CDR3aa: CASSLILWTGTYEQYF
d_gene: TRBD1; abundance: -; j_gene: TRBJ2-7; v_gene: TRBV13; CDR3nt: TGTGCCAGCAGCCACGGGACAGGGAACTCCTACGAGCAGTACTTC; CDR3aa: CASSHGTGNSYEQYF
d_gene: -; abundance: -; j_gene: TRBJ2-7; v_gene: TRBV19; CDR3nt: TGTGCCAGTGGTTCCGGGGTATACGAGCAGTACTTC; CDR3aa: CASGSGVYEQYF
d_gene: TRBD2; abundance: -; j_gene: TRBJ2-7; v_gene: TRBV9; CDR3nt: TGTGCCAGCAGCGTTGACGGGACTAGCGGGAGGGGGGAGCAGTACTTC; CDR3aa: CASSVDGTSGRGEQYF
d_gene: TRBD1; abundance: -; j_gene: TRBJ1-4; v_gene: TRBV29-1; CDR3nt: TGCAGCGTTGAGTGGGGGACAGGCAATCGGCGGGAAAAACTGTTTTTT; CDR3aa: CSVEWGTGNRREKLFF
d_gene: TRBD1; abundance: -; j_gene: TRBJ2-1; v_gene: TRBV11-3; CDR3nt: TGTGCCAGCAGCTTAGGACAGGGGGCATCGGTTGAGCAGTTCTTC; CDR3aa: CASSLGQGASVEQFF
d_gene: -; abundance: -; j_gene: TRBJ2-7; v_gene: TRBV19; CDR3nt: TGTGCCAGTAGTATTTCGGGGGCCTACGAGCAGTACTTC; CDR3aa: CASSISGAYEQYF
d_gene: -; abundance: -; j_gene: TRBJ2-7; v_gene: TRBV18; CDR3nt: TGTGCCAGCTCTCCTGGGGGGATTAACTACGAGCAGTACTTC; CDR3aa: CASSPGGINYEQYF
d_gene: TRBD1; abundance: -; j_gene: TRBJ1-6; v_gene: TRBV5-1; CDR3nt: TGCGCCAGCAGCTTGGGCGGGACAGGGAGGCATTCACCCCTCCACTTT; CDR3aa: CASSLGGTGRHSPLHF
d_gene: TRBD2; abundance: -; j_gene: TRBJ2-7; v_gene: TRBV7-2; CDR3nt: TGTGCCAGCAGCTTAGATGGTAGCGGGACCCCCTACGAGCAGTACTTC; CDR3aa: CASSLDGSGTPYEQYF
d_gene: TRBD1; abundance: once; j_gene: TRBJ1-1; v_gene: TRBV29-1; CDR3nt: TGCAGCGTTGAAGTGACCGGGACAGGAACTGAAGCTTTCTTT; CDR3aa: CSVEVTGTGTEAFF
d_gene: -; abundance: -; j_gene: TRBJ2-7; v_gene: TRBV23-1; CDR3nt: TGCGCCAGCATGACCGGGGTAAACTCCTACGAGCAGTACTTC; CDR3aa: CASMTGVNSYEQYF
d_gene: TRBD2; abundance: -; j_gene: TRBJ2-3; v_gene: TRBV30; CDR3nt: TGTGCCTGGAGTTTGGGGCCAGCGGGGGGGGATACGCAGTATTTT; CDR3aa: CAWSLGPAGGDTQYF
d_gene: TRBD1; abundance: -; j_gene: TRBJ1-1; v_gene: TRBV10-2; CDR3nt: TGCGCCAGCTGGACAGGGGAGAACACTGAAGCTTTCTTT; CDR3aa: CASWTGENTEAFF
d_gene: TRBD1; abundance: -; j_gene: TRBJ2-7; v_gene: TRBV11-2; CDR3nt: TGTGCCAGCAGCTTCACAGGGGACTACGAGCAGTACTTC; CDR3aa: CASSFTGDYEQYF
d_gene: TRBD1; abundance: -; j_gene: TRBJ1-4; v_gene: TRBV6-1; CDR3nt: TGTGCCAGCAGTGTAAATACAGGGGGCAATGAAAAACTGTTTTTT; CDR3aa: CASSVNTGGNEKLFF
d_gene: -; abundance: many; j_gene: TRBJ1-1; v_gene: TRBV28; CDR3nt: TGTGCCAGCAGTTCGTCAGGGGCAGGGAGCACTGAAGCTTTCTTT; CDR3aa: CASSSSGAGSTEAFF
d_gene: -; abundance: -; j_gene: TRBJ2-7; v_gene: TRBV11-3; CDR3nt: TGTGCCAGCAGCTCAGGCCCCGAGTACGAGCAGTACTTC; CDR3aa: CASSSGPEYEQYF
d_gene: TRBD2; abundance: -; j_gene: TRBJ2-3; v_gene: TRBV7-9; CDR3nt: TGTGCCAGCAGCTTCGGGACTAGCGGGACAGATACGCAGTATTTT; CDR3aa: CASSFGTSGTDTQYF
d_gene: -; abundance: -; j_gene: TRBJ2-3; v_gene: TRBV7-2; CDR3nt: TGTGCCAGCAGCCAAGGGCTAGCCCTCCTCACAGATACGCAGTATTTT; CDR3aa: CASSQGLALLTDTQYF
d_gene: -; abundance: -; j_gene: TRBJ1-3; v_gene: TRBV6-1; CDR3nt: TGTGCCAGCAGAGGGGTTTTACTCGGAAACACCATATATTTT; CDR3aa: CASRGVLLGNTIYF
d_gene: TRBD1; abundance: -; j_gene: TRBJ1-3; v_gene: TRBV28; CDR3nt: TGTGCCAGCAGCTCGACAGGGGGAAACACCATATATTTT; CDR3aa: CASSSTGGNTIYF
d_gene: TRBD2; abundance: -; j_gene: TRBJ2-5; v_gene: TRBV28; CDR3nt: TGTGCCAGCAGTTCCTTCCGATACGCTTCTAGCGGGAACCAAGAGACCCAGTACTTC; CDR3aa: CASSSFRYASSGNQETQYF